This is a list of T cell receptor beta chains from one sample in a study of shared clonotypes between healthy human individuals. The assay was immunoSEQ multiplex PCR, and TCRdb's table has in-frame clones only and misses some. This repertoire shows roughly 510,000 clones, about 75% found once; its top ten account for approximately 13%. The sample taken for sequencing was PBMCs. Every receptor here comes from a middle-aged woman in good health. Some clones in this sample may be carry-over from other donors' samples. CDR3s include the opening cysteine and the closing phenylalanine or tryptophan. Each record gives: CDR3 protein, CDR3 DNA, D gene, V gene, clone size, J gene. A D gene is named only where the DNA matches it firmly. Only some rows state a clone size, as once, few, many or a class for expanded clones.

cdr3_aa: CASRQDRGLSYEQYF; cdr3_nt: TGTGCCAGCAGACAGGACAGGGGGCTCTCCTACGAGCAGTACTTC; d_call: TRBD1; v_call: TRBV28; clone_size: .; j_call: TRBJ2-7
cdr3_aa: CASSLQRGPYNEQFF; cdr3_nt: TGTGCCAGCAGCCTCCAAAGGGGGCCCTACAATGAGCAGTTCTTC; d_call: TRBD1; v_call: TRBV11-3; clone_size: .; j_call: TRBJ2-1
cdr3_aa: CASSEMVSWRETQYF; cdr3_nt: TGTGCCAGCAGTGAAATGGTTAGCTGGAGGGAGACCCAGTACTTC; d_call: .; v_call: TRBV6-1; clone_size: .; j_call: TRBJ2-5
cdr3_aa: CASSWFYSPAGGGNTGELFF; cdr3_nt: TGTGCCAGTAGTTGGTTTTATTCCCCTGCGGGAGGGGGGAACACCGGGGAGCTGTTTTTT; d_call: TRBD2; v_call: TRBV19; clone_size: .; j_call: TRBJ2-2
cdr3_aa: CASSQGVGTTNTEAFF; cdr3_nt: TGTGCCAGCAGCCAAGGGGTGGGCACAACTAACACTGAAGCTTTCTTT; d_call: .; v_call: TRBV4-2; clone_size: .; j_call: TRBJ1-1
cdr3_aa: CASRARGFSDTQYF; cdr3_nt: TGTGCCAGCAGGGCCAGGGGTTTTTCAGATACGCAGTATTTT; d_call: .; v_call: TRBV6-5; clone_size: .; j_call: TRBJ2-3
cdr3_aa: CASSKQGAPSTDTQYF; cdr3_nt: TGCGCCAGCAGCAAGCAGGGGGCGCCTAGCACAGATACGCAGTATTTT; d_call: TRBD1; v_call: TRBV4-3; clone_size: .; j_call: TRBJ2-3
cdr3_aa: CASSLTDRLNTEAFF; cdr3_nt: TGTGCCAGCTCACTCACGGACAGGCTGAACACTGAAGCTTTCTTT; d_call: TRBD1; v_call: TRBV18; clone_size: .; j_call: TRBJ1-1
cdr3_aa: CASSPRGAGGGSDTQYF; cdr3_nt: TGTGCCAGCAGCCCCCGAGGAGCGGGAGGGGGATCAGATACGCAGTATTTT; d_call: TRBD2; v_call: TRBV6-4; clone_size: .; j_call: TRBJ2-3
cdr3_aa: CATSRDYPKQGGNNEQFF; cdr3_nt: TGTGCCACCAGCAGAGATTATCCAAAACAGGGCGGGAACAATGAGCAGTTCTTC; d_call: .; v_call: TRBV15; clone_size: .; j_call: TRBJ2-1
cdr3_aa: CASGAAGQTSYGYTF; cdr3_nt: TGCGCCAGCGGGGCAGCGGGGCAGACCTCCTATGGCTACACCTTC; d_call: .; v_call: TRBV10-2; clone_size: .; j_call: TRBJ1-2
cdr3_aa: CAISEGQGQETQYF; cdr3_nt: TGTGCCATCAGTGAGGGACAGGGCCAAGAGACCCAGTACTTC; d_call: TRBD1; v_call: TRBV10-3; clone_size: .; j_call: TRBJ2-5
cdr3_aa: CASTSDPDTQYF; cdr3_nt: TGTGCCAGCACCTCGGACCCAGATACGCAGTATTTT; d_call: .; v_call: TRBV5-4; clone_size: .; j_call: TRBJ2-3
cdr3_aa: CATSRDKGQYEQYF; cdr3_nt: TGTGCCACCAGCAGAGATAAAGGGCAGTACGAGCAGTACTTC; d_call: .; v_call: TRBV15; clone_size: once; j_call: TRBJ2-7
cdr3_aa: CASSLTGWSTEAFF; cdr3_nt: TGTGCCAGCAGCCTAACAGGGTGGAGCACTGAAGCTTTCTTT; d_call: .; v_call: TRBV11-3; clone_size: .; j_call: TRBJ1-1
cdr3_aa: CASSPLGNCDTEAFF; cdr3_nt: TGCGCCAGCAGCCCCCTCGGGAATTGTGACACTGAAGCTTTCTTT; d_call: .; v_call: TRBV5-1; clone_size: .; j_call: TRBJ1-1
cdr3_aa: CASSPLATSTDTQYF; cdr3_nt: TGTGCCAGCTCACCACTAGCGACTAGCACAGATACGCAGTATTTT; d_call: .; v_call: TRBV18; clone_size: few; j_call: TRBJ2-3
cdr3_aa: CATSRRLTGLNTGELFF; cdr3_nt: TGTGCCACCAGCCGCCGACTGACAGGCCTGAACACCGGGGAGCTGTTTTTT; d_call: .; v_call: TRBV15; clone_size: .; j_call: TRBJ2-2
cdr3_aa: CASSLRTAISYEQYF; cdr3_nt: TGTGCCAGCAGCTTGCGGACAGCCATCTCCTACGAGCAGTACTTC; d_call: .; v_call: TRBV7-2; clone_size: .; j_call: TRBJ2-7
cdr3_aa: CATSSGPSNTEAFF; cdr3_nt: TGTGCCACCAGCAGTGGCCCTTCGAACACTGAAGCTTTCTTT; d_call: .; v_call: TRBV15; clone_size: few; j_call: TRBJ1-1
cdr3_aa: CASSPRDSNQPQHF; cdr3_nt: TGTGCCAGTAGTCCTCGGGACAGCAATCAGCCCCAGCATTTT; d_call: .; v_call: TRBV19; clone_size: .; j_call: TRBJ1-5
cdr3_aa: CASSFLALGYMNTEAFF; cdr3_nt: TGTGCCAGCAGTTTTCTAGCTTTGGGCTACATGAACACTGAAGCTTTCTTT; d_call: .; v_call: TRBV28; clone_size: .; j_call: TRBJ1-1
cdr3_aa: CASSREGQGYNEQFF; cdr3_nt: TGTGCCAGCAGCCGGGAGGGACAGGGCTACAATGAGCAGTTCTTC; d_call: .; v_call: TRBV5-8; clone_size: .; j_call: TRBJ2-1
cdr3_aa: CASAGVDQETQYF; cdr3_nt: TGTGCCAGTGCGGGAGTGGATCAAGAGACCCAGTACTTC; d_call: TRBD2; v_call: TRBV19; clone_size: once; j_call: TRBJ2-5
cdr3_aa: CASGGNQETQYF; cdr3_nt: TGTGCCAGCGGGGGAAACCAAGAGACCCAGTACTTC; d_call: .; v_call: TRBV2; clone_size: .; j_call: TRBJ2-5
cdr3_aa: CASSTTRFTDTQYF; cdr3_nt: TGTGCCAGCAGTACGACACGATTCACAGATACGCAGTATTTT; d_call: .; v_call: TRBV28; clone_size: .; j_call: TRBJ2-3
cdr3_aa: CSVSGGNTEAFF; cdr3_nt: TGCAGCGTTTCGGGGGGGAACACTGAAGCTTTCTTT; d_call: .; v_call: TRBV29-1; clone_size: few; j_call: TRBJ1-1
cdr3_aa: CASSEPGHSYEQYF; cdr3_nt: TGTGCCAGCAGCGAACCGGGACACTCCTACGAGCAGTACTTC; d_call: .; v_call: TRBV28; clone_size: .; j_call: TRBJ2-7